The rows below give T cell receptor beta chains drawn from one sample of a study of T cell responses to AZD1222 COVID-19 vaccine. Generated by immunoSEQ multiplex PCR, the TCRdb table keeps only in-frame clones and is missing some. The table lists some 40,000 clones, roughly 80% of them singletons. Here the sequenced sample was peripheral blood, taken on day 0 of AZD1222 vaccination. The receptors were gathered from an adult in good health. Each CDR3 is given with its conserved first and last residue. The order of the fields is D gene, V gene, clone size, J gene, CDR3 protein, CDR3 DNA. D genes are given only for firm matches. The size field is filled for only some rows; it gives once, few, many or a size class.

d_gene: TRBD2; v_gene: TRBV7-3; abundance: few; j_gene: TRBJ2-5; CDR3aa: CASSFQGGYGETQYF; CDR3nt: TGTGCCAGCAGCTTTCAGGGAGGGTACGGAGAGACCCAGTACTTC
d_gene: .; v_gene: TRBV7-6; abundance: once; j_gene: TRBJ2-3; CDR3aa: CASSSLGHWGDTQYF; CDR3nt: TGTGCCAGCAGCTCACTGGGACACTGGGGTGATACGCAGTATTTT
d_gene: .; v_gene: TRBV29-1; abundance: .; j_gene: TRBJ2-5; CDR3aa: CSVETGGQETQYF; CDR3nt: TGCAGCGTTGAAACAGGAGGACAAGAGACCCAGTACTTC
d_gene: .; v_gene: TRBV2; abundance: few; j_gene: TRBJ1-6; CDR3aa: CASSEKSHSPLHF; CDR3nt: TGTGCCAGCAGTGAGAAGTCGCATTCACCCCTCCACTTT
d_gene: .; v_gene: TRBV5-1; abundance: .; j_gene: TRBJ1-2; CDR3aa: CASSSGVLNYGYTF; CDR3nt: TGCGCCAGCAGCTCGGGAGTACTTAACTATGGCTACACCTTC
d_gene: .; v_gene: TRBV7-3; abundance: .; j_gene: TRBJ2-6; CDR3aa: CASSPAPTGSGANVLTF; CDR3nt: TGTGCCAGCAGCCCGGCCCCCACAGGTTCTGGGGCCAACGTCCTGACTTTC
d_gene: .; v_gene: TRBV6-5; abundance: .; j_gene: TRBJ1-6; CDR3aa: CASSFRGGPSPLHF; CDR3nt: TGTGCCAGCAGTTTTAGGGGGGGTCCGTCACCCCTCCACTTT
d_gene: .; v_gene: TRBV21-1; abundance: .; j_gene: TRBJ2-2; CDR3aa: CASSREGTGELFF; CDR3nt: TGTGCCAGCAGCAGGGAGGGCACCGGGGAGCTGTTTTTT
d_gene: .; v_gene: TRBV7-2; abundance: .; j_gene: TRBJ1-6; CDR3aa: CASSDRGFSPLHF; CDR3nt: TGTGCCAGCAGCGATCGGGGGTTTTCACCCCTCCACTTT
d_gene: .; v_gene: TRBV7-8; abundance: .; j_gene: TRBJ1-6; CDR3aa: CASSLLGGGVYNSPLHF; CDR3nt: TGTGCCAGCAGCTTACTGGGGGGCGGGGTTTATAATTCACCCCTCCACTTT
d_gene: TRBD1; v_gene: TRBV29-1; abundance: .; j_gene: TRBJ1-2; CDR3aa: CSVSRGQAGDGYTF; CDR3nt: TGCAGCGTTTCAAGGGGACAGGCAGGAGATGGCTACACCTTC